A selection of T cell receptor beta chains follows, all from one sample in a study of T-cell memory formation after mild COVID-19. One entry per CDR3 protein results from TCRdb running MiXCR on the 5' RACE reads. The sample holds about 190,000 distinct CDR3 sequences, around 19% seen once. The sample consisted of PBMCs or a T cell subset sorted from them (not recorded which). These receptors all stem from an adult woman who had mild COVID-19 (a few samples of this study predate the infection). Cell type and time point are not known. Each CDR3 is given with its conserved first and last residue. Each record gives: J gene, V gene, CDR3 protein.

>TRBJ2-7|TRBV27
CASSLTGQASYEQYF
>TRBJ2-3|TRBV7-3
CASSATITQDAQYF
>TRBJ2-1|TRBV3-1
CASSPYRGPPFRFF
>TRBJ2-7|TRBV24-1
CATSRTGVDYEQYF
>TRBJ1-5|TRBV5-6
CASSLGQGDNQPQHF
>TRBJ1-4|TRBV2
CASSGGTTNEKLFF
>TRBJ2-1|TRBV4-1
CASSQVGRGARNEQFF
>TRBJ1-1|TRBV6-2/TRBV6-3
CASSWGMNTEAFF
>TRBJ1-1|TRBV2
CASRGLFNTEAFF
>TRBJ2-7|TRBV28
CASSSATGPTDEQYF
>TRBJ2-5|TRBV9
CASSVTGNQETQYF